This T cell receptor beta chain was found in a study of blood T cell repertoires in COVID-19. Study-level background: COVID-19 samples, acute and convalescent, were from the United States, Italy and Spain. The analysed material was cDNA or gDNA that came from T cells, B-cell-depleted T cells, or PBMCs.

The CDR3 is made up of 15 amino acids. Germline lookup yields CDR1 MNHEY and CDR2 SMNVEV (reference sequence). Trimming cost V 3 bases and J 8 bases; bases outside gene matches: 8. Here immunoSEQ multiplex PCR was the method, and the copy in TCRdb shows in-frame clones only, minus some. This repertoire shows 200,000 to 250,000 clones, approximately 85% found once; its top ten account for approximately 6%. Specimen: peripheral blood. The V and J genes are TRBV27 and TRBJ1-2, with 11 positions matching TRBD1. This clonotype was sampled from a woman aged 80 or over with COVID-19, enrolled during active disease. DNA of the CDR3: TGTGCCAGCAGTTTGATCGGGACAGGGGGGAAAGGCTACACCTTC. It specifies CASSLIGTGGKGYTF.